This TCR beta chain is drawn from a study of T-cell memory formation after mild COVID-19. Study-level information: In these data, TCR clusters were largely donor specific.

CDR1 DFQATT and CDR2 SNEGSKA come from the germline V gene (reference sequence). The germline V and J ends were trimmed by 0 bases and 3 bases, with 9 bases remaining between them. The CDR3 consists of 14 residues. This clonotype came up a few times. What it binds is unknown. Employing constant-segment primers, 5'RACE generated TCR alpha and TCR beta cDNA libraries bearing sample barcodes and UMIs. TCRdb reanalysed the 5' RACE reads using MiXCR and keeps one entry per CDR3 protein. The table has almost 550,000 distinct CDR3 sequences, approximately 20% seen once; the top ten hold 9.5% to 15%. The study, taken as a whole, reports: Cross-reactive memory seemingly joined, as some responding clones were found in pre-infection memory. CM and EM subsets held most contracting CD4+ clones; EMRA held CD8+ ones.

This receptor was obtained from an adult woman who had mild COVID-19 (a few samples of this study predate the infection). Cell type and time point are not known. The source material was PBMCs or a T cell subset sorted from them (not recorded which). The V and J genes are TRBV20-1 and TRBJ2-1; D ambiguous. CDR3 region: CSARDEGHYNEQFF. The CDR3 DNA reads TGCAGTGCTAGAGATGAAGGTCACTACAATGAGCAGTTCTTC.